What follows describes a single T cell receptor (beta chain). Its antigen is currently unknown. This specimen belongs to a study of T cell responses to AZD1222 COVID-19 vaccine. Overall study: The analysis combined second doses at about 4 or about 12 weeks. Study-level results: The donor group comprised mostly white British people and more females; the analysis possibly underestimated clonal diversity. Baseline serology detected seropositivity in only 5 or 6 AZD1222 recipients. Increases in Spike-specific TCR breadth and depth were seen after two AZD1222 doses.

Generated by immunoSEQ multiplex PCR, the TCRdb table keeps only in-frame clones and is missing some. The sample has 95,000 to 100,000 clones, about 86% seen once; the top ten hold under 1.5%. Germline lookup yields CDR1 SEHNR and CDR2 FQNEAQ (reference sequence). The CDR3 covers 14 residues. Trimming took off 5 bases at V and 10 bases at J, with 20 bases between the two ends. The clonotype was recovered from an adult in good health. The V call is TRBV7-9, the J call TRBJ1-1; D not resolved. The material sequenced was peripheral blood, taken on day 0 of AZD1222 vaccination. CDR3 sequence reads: CASSLAFGSRGAFF. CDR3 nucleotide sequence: TGTGCCAGCAGCCTGGCCTTCGGATCTAGAGGAGCTTTCTTT.